The 27 T cell receptor beta chains listed next were all sequenced from one sample in a study of cytomegalovirus exposure and HLA in healthy donors. 13 Jbeta primers and 60 Vbeta primers were used for the PCR. Sequencing was performed with immunoSEQ multiplex PCR; in TCRdb, only in-frame clones are kept and a portion is missing. This table holds around 120,000 clones, 70% to 80% found once. Sequencing was performed on PBMCs. These receptors were taken from a woman aged 35 to 49 in good health and CMV-seropositive.

This chain links TRBV6-5 with TRBJ1-3; D is undetermined. CDR1 and CDR2 (germline): MNHEY, SVGAGI. Trimming removed 2 bases from V and 6 bases from J, with 14 bases in between. This CDR3 is 15 amino acids long. This CDR3 is CASSYVADLLNTIYF. CDR3 nucleotides: TGTGCCAGCAGTTACGTCGCAGACTTACTAAACACCATATATTTT.

This chain's CDR3 is CASSSRETLNTGELFF. The CDR3 region has the DNA TGTGCCAGCAGCTCTCGGGAGACCCTAAACACCGGGGAGCTGTTTTTT. This rearrangement joins TRBV5-4 to TRBJ2-2; the D gene is possibly TRBD2 (6 bases). Trimming shortened V by 3 bases and J by 2 bases, and 14 bases separated the two germline ends. The CDR3 totals 16 residues. Germline V lookup: CDR1 SGHNT, CDR2 YYREEE (reference sequence).

This clone has more than one count but fewer than ten. The CDR3 sequence is CASSLDRGTFF. CDR3 sequence (DNA): TGTGCCAGCAGTCTCGACAGGGGTACTTTCTTT. The gene calls are TRBV2 and TRBJ1-1; 8 nucleotides align to TRBD1. The CDR3 has 11 residues. With 5 bases clipped from V and 12 bases from J, the junction kept 5 bases outside the gene matches. From germline, CDR1 is SNHLY and CDR2 FYNNEI.

This rearrangement joins TRBV9 to TRBJ2-7, with 11 nucleotides matching TRBD1. The CDR3 is 14 amino acids. CDR1 and CDR2 (germline): SGDLS, YYNGEE. J gave up 3 bases and V 3 bases, and 2 bases lay outside the gene matches. CDR3 protein: CASSEGTGGYEQYF. CDR3 DNA sequence: TGTGCCAGCAGCGAGGGGACAGGGGGCTACGAGCAGTACTTC.

The rearrangement uses TRBV7-9 and TRBJ2-6; 8 nucleotides match TRBD1. Unmatched junction bases numbered 6, after V lost 1 base and J lost 4 bases. Looked up from germline, CDR1 is SEHNR and CDR2 is FQNEAQ (reference sequence). The CDR3 runs 17 residues. The CDR3 reads CASSLVAGGLGANVLTF. CDR3 nucleotides: TGTGCCAGCAGCTTAGTGGCAGGGGGCCTGGGGGCCAACGTCCTGACTTTC. Complete variable domain (other parts from reference TRBV7-9 and TRBJ2-6): DTGVSQNPRHKITKRGQNVTFRCDPISEHNRLYWYRQTLGQGPEFLTYFQNEAQLEKSRLLSDRFSAERPKGSFSTLEIQRTEQGDSAMYLCASSLVAGGLGANVLTFGAGSRLTVL.

This clone was observed a few times. The chain links TRBV4-1 to TRBJ1-4, with a weak D call TRBD1 (5 bases). CDR1 is MGHRA and CDR2 is YSYEKL in the germline V gene. Trimming took 3 bases from V and 8 from J, leaving 19 bases between them. CDR3 length: 16 amino acids. The CDR3 loop is CASSQGGAGASEKLFF. The DNA for the CDR3 is TGCGCCAGCAGCCAGGGGGGAGCCGGGGCAAGCGAAAAACTGTTTTTT.

The genes are TRBV5-6 and TRBJ2-7, with D uncertain. The CDR3 is 14 residues long. Deletions cut 8 bases from V and 2 bases from J, with 17 bases between. The V gene's germline CDR1 is SGHDT and CDR2 YYEEEE. CDR3 sequence (DNA): TGTGCCAGTCACCCGGTCCTCTCAACCTACGAGCAGTACTTC. Translating it yields CASHPVLSTYEQYF.

The rearrangement uses TRBV7-2 and TRBJ1-2; 12 positions agree with TRBD1. This CDR3 is built from 17 residues. From germline, CDR1 is SGHTA and CDR2 FQGNSA. V lost 10 bases to trimming and J lost 8 bases; unmatched junction nucleotides: 20. The CDR3 nucleotides read TGTGCCATCGACGCCCCAATTGGGACAGGGGGCAGGCGAGGCTACACCTTC. It is translated as CAIDAPIGTGGRRGYTF.

This chain uses TRBV9 with TRBJ2-4, with 7 bases aligning to TRBD2. The CDR3 has 19 residues. Germline assignment: CDR1 SGDLS and CDR2 YYNGEE. V was pared by 0 bases and J by 2 bases, with 14 bases of the junction left unmatched. The CDR3 is CASSVGLAGVSQTKNIQYF. The CDR3 DNA is TGTGCCAGCAGCGTAGGACTGGCGGGAGTATCTCAGACCAAAAACATTCAGTACTTC.

This clone has only one observation. The CDR3: CASGHPGLAGGSNTGELFF. CDR3 coding DNA: TGTGCTAGTGGTCACCCGGGACTAGCGGGGGGCTCGAACACCGGGGAGCTGTTTTTT. The genes are TRBV12-5 and TRBJ2-2; 15 bases map to TRBD2. Germline CDR1 is LGHNT and CDR2 is FRNRAP. Germline trimming cut 5 bases from V and 0 bases from J; bases unmatched to any gene: 7. The CDR3 runs to 19 residues.

The chain links TRBV2 to TRBJ2-3; TRBD2 might be the D (6 bases). Trimming took 6 bases from V and 4 from J, leaving 8 bases between them. The germline V gene has CDR1 SNHLY and CDR2 FYNNEI. This CDR3 is 12 amino acids long. In nucleotides, the CDR3 is TGTGCCAGCAGGCTAGCGTCAGATACGCAGTATTTT. Protein: CASRLASDTQYF. Combining the CDR3 with reference TRBV2 and TRBJ2-3 gives the whole variable domain EPEVTQTPSHQVTQMGQEVILRCVPISNHLYFYWYRQILGQKVEFLVSFYNNEISEKSEIFDDQFSVERPDGSNFTLKIRSTKLEDSAMYFCASRLASDTQYFGPGTRLTVL.

The chain links TRBV6-5 to TRBJ2-5; D is possibly TRBD1 (6 bases). Trimming removed 4 bases at V and 3 bases at J, with 15 bases between. Germline V gene sequence: CDR1 MNHEY, CDR2 SVGAGI. There are 15 residues in the CDR3. The CDR3 loop is CASSFDRTPEETQYF. For the CDR3, the DNA is TGTGCCAGCAGTTTCGACAGGACCCCCGAAGAGACCCAGTACTTC.

V and J are TRBV5-8 and TRBJ1-3; D remains unclear. The V gene lost 4 bases and the J gene lost 0 bases, with 17 bases spanning the gap. This CDR3 spans 17 amino acids. Per germline, CDR1 SGHTS and CDR2 YDEGEE. In nucleotides, the CDR3 is TGTGCCAGCAGCCCTCGGACTGGGAGGATCTCTGGAAACACCATATATTTT. It translates to CASSPRTGRISGNTIYF.

The J gene is TRBJ2-3, the V gene TRBV5-1, with D possibly matching TRBD2 (7 bases). CDR3 length: 17 residues. The ends were cut back, 3 bases at V and 4 bases at J, with 21 bases in the middle. Germline CDR1 reads SGHRS; CDR2 reads YFSETQ. In DNA form, the CDR3 reads TGCGCCAGCAGCTCGAGTGGGGGGGGGCCCGTATCAGATACGCAGTATTTT. Protein product: CASSSSGGGPVSDTQYF.

The J gene is TRBJ1-2, the V gene TRBV2; D remains ambiguous. The CDR3 is made up of 12 amino acids. The V gene lost 6 bases and the J gene lost 4 bases, with 9 bases spanning the gap. The germline gives CDR1 SNHLY, CDR2 FYNNEI. As DNA, the CDR3 is TGTGCCAGCAGGCAGGTCGCCTATGGCTACACCTTC. Translated: CASRQVAYGYTF.

This clone is a singleton in its sample. The V call is TRBV6-5, the J call TRBJ1-5; no firm D call. This CDR3 spans 13 amino acids. Germline values: CDR1 MNHEY, CDR2 SVGAGI. V was shortened by 5 bases and J by 7 bases, with 12 bases between the two germline ends. Here the CDR3 reads CASSLVAQQPQHF. As DNA, the CDR3 is TGTGCCAGCAGTCTGGTAGCTCAGCAGCCCCAGCATTTT.

V gene TRBV30 combines with J gene TRBJ1-1, with TRBD1 as a possible D gene (5 bases). The V end was cut by 0 bases, the J end by 7 bases, with 12 bases between. The CDR3 contains 13 residues. Germline V gene lookup returns CDR1 GTSNPN and CDR2 SVGIG (reference sequence). CDR3 protein: CAWSVPGQGEAFF. CDR3 nucleotide sequence: TGTGCCTGGAGTGTACCAGGGCAGGGTGAAGCTTTCTTT.

This clone was seen just once. The chain carries TRBV6-4 and TRBJ2-3; 8 bases are shared with TRBD2. V dropped 6 bases and J dropped 0; count of bases not matched to a gene: 11. This CDR3 comprises 17 residues. CDR1 MRHNA and CDR2 SNTAGT come from the germline V gene. CDR3 sequence: CASRTEAGAFSTDTQYF. The CDR3 bases are TGTGCCAGCAGAACCGAAGCGGGGGCCTTTAGCACAGATACGCAGTATTTT.

This chain links TRBV5-1 with TRBJ2-5; no reliable D call. Trimming removed 0 bases at V and 1 base at J, with 4 bases between. There are 13 residues in the CDR3. The germline V gene encodes CDR1 SGHRS and CDR2 YFSETQ. This CDR3 reads CASSLAIQETQYF. The CDR3 nucleotides are TGCGCCAGCAGCTTGGCTATCCAAGAGACCCAGTACTTC. Full variable domain (rest looked up from reference TRBV5-1 and TRBJ2-5): KAGVTQTPRYLIKTRGQQVTLSCSPISGHRSVSWYQQTPGQGLQFLFEYFSETQRNKGNFPGRFSGRQFSNSRSEMNVSTLELGDSALYLCASSLAIQETQYFGPGTRLLVL.

This clone has just one count. The DNA for the CDR3 is TGTGCCTGGAGTAGCAGGGGCGCTGGAAACACCGGGGAGCTGTTTTTT. Translation: CAWSSRGAGNTGELFF. The chain has TRBV30 and TRBJ2-2, with a weak D call TRBD1 (6 bases). Per the germline V gene, CDR1 is GTSNPN and CDR2 is SVGIG (reference sequence). The CDR3 runs 16 residues. Trimming took off 2 bases at V and 2 bases at J, with 15 bases between the two ends.

V is TRBV18 and J is TRBJ1-4; 7 nucleotides match TRBD1. Trimming took 3 bases from V and 0 from J; bases not matched to a gene: 10. The germline V gene encodes CDR1 KGHSH and CDR2 LQKENI. There are 18 residues in the CDR3. The CDR3 nucleotides read TGTGCCAGCTCACCCCAGGACAGGCTAATTGCAACTAATGAAAAACTGTTTTTT. It yields the protein CASSPQDRLIATNEKLFF.

CDR3 in amino acids: CASSLTGGNTGELFF. DNA for the CDR3: TGTGCCAGCAGCTTAACCGGGGGGAACACCGGGGAGCTGTTTTTT. V usage is TRBV7-3 and J usage is TRBJ2-2; tentatively, D is TRBD2 (6 bases). Between the trimmed V and J ends, which lost 0 bases and 1 base, there was a span of 6 bases. The CDR3 is made up of 15 amino acids. Per germline, CDR1 SGHTA and CDR2 FQGTGA.

This clone was seen more than once but under ten times. CDR3 DNA: TGTGCCAGTAGTTCCCCAGGGCTGAACACTGAAGCTTTCTTT. Translating gives CASSSPGLNTEAFF. The chain employs TRBV19 and TRBJ1-1, with D tentatively TRBD1 (5 bases). Trimming pared 5 bases from V and 0 bases from J, leaving 10 bases between. The germline V gene encodes CDR1 LNHDA and CDR2 SQIVND (reference sequence). CDR3 size: 14 residues. The entire variable domain, with the rest obtained from reference TRBV19 and TRBJ1-1, is as follows: DGGITQSPKYLFRKEGQNVTLSCEQNLNHDAMYWYRQDPGQGLRLIYYSQIVNDFQKGDIAEGYSVSREKKESFPLTVTSAQKNPTAFYLCASSSPGLNTEAFFGQGTRLTVV.

V is TRBV7-2 and J is TRBJ2-5; 7 positions agree with TRBD1. The DNA end favors TRBJ2-7, so the J call may be wrong. The CDR3 spans 14 residues. Germline CDR1 and CDR2: SGHTA and FQGNSA. The DNA of the CDR3 is TGTGCCAGCAGCTTAGGGTCACAGGGGTACGAGCAGTACTTC. It codes for CASSLGSQGYEQYF.

This clone turned up a few times. The rearrangement links TRBV7-9 to TRBJ2-5; 7 positions agree with TRBD1. J gave up 5 bases and V 5 bases, and 11 bases lay outside the gene matches. This CDR3 has 15 amino acids. Germline CDR1 SEHNR, CDR2 FQNEAQ (reference sequence). As DNA, the CDR3 is TGTGCCAGCAGCGATCCCAGGGGGTCTGGGGAGACCCAGTACTTC. This gives the protein CASSDPRGSGETQYF. Full variable domain (missing parts from reference TRBV7-9 and TRBJ2-5): DTGVSQNPRHKITKRGQNVTFRCDPISEHNRLYWYRQTLGQGPEFLTYFQNEAQLEKSRLLSDRFSAERPKGSFSTLEIQRTEQGDSAMYLCASSDPRGSGETQYFGPGTRLLVL.

About this clone: Other DNA sequences in the same sample also yield this CDR3. The CDR3 nucleotides are TGTGCCAGCAGCCCCACAGGGAACTATGGCTACACCTTC. Its protein is CASSPTGNYGYTF. The chain uses TRBV7-6 and TRBJ1-2; weak D call: TRBD1 (6 bases). Trimming took off 5 bases at V and 2 bases at J, with 9 bases between the two ends. This CDR3 is built from 13 residues. From germline, CDR1 is SGHVS and CDR2 FNYEAQ.

In its sample, this clone was seen a few times. CDR3 nucleotides: TGCAGCGTAGAGCAGGTAAAGCAGTACTTC. Protein product: CSVEQVKQYF. The chain has TRBV29-1 and TRBJ2-5, with D unresolved. Germline CDR1 and CDR2: SQVTM and ANQGSEA. This CDR3 is 10 amino acids long. The V end was cut by 6 bases, the J end by 11 bases, with 13 bases between.